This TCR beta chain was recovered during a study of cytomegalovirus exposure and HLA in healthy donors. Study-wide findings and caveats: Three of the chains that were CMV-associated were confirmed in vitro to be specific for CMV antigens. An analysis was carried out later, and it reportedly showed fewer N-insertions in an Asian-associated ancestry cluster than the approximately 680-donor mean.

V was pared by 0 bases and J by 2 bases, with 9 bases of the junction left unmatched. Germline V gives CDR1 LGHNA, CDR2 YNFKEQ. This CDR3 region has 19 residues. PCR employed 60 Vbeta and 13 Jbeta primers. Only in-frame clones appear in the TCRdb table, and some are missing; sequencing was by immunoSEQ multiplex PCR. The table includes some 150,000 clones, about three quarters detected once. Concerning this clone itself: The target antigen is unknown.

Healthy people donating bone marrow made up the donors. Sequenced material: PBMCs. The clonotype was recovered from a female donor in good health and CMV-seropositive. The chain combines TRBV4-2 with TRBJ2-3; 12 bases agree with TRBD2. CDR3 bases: TGTGCCAGCAGCCAAGATCCTAGCGGGGGGGCCCTAGCCACAGATACGCAGTATTTT. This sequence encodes CASSQDPSGGALATDTQYF.